Only one count was recorded for the clone carrying this T cell receptor (beta chain). This entry is derived from a study of blood T cell repertoires in COVID-19. Study summary: PBMCs, B-cell-depleted T cells, or T cells provided the cDNA or gDNA that made up the material.

The CDR3 sequence is 14 residues long. The V gene end was trimmed by 5 bases and the J gene end by 5 bases; junction bases not matched to a gene: 6. Germline assignment: CDR1 WNHNN and CDR2 SYGVQD (reference sequence). Clones were sequenced by immunoSEQ multiplex PCR, and TCRdb holds only the in-frame ones, with some missing. The sample includes approximately 100,000 clones, about 87% of them seen just once. The Seattle patients joined while their infection was active and were tracked longitudinally afterward. The rearrangement links TRBV10-1 to TRBJ2-1, with TRBD1 matching 7 bases. The sequenced sample was peripheral blood. The sequence was obtained from a human donor with COVID-19, enrolled during active disease. The donor label of this sample is uncertain. The CDR3 DNA follows: TGCGCCAGCAGTTCCGGGACAGAGAACAATGAGCAGTTCTTC. Translating gives CASSSGTENNEQFF.